This T cell receptor (beta chain) derives from a study of early T cells in non-severe SARS-CoV-2 infection. General study points: Private and CD4 specificities were missed by VDJdb matching, which favored anti-spike CD8 responses.

TCRdb ran MiXCR on the 5' RACE reads and lists one entry per CDR3 protein. This repertoire shows 81,000 or so distinct CDR3 sequences, around 12% found once; its top ten account for roughly 3.2%. This CDR3 region has 14 residues. V dropped 7 bases and J dropped 3 bases, with 13 bases sitting between them. This clonotype is medium-sized (0.01 to 0.1%). What it binds is unknown. The chain has TRBV12-3 or TRBV12-4 and TRBJ2-1; TRBD1 might be the D (6 bases). The TCR sequence derives from an adult who was a healthcare worker with PCR-confirmed SARS-CoV-2 infection or an uninfected control (not recorded which). Material: whole blood. CDR3 DNA: TGTGCCAGCAAATTTGGGGGCCACTACAATGAGCAGTTCTTC. Its protein product is CASKFGGHYNEQFF.